This section outlines one T cell receptor beta chain sequence together with its context. Its target is not known. This sample is drawn from a study of a mutant IDH1 vaccine in newly diagnosed glioma. Study context: First vaccine doses came 4-6 weeks after radiotherapy alone, or with temozolomide cycles.

Clones were read by immunoSEQ multiplex PCR, and TCRdb kept only the in-frame ones, dropping some. The top ten hold roughly 15% of the sample, which has just over 35,000 clones, about four fifths seen once. The time point here: week 11, during vaccination. What each vaccine dose contained was 300 ug of mutant IDH1 20-mer peptide, accompanied by topical imiquimod. The source material was peripheral blood mononuclear cells (PBMCs), sampled from a glioma patient whose treatment included an IDH1 peptide vaccine. The sequence was obtained from a woman in her twenties or thirties with glioma. Some clones in this sample may be carry-over from other donors' samples.

This chain's CDR3 is CASSPSATDTQYF. Written as DNA, the CDR3 is TGTGCCAGCTCACCATCGGCAACAGATACGCAGTATTTT. This sequence joins TRBV18 and TRBJ2-3, with D hard to call. CDR3 length: 13 amino acids. Per germline, CDR1 KGHSH and CDR2 LQKENI. V lost 2 bases and J 3 bases, leaving 6 bases between the germline ends. Full variable domain (outside the CDR3, taken from reference TRBV18 and TRBJ2-3): NAGVMQNPRHLVRRRGQEARLRCSPMKGHSHVYWYRQLPEEGLKFMVYLQKENIIDESGMPKERFSAEFPKEGPSILRIQQVVRGDSAAYFCASSPSATDTQYFGPGTRLTVL.